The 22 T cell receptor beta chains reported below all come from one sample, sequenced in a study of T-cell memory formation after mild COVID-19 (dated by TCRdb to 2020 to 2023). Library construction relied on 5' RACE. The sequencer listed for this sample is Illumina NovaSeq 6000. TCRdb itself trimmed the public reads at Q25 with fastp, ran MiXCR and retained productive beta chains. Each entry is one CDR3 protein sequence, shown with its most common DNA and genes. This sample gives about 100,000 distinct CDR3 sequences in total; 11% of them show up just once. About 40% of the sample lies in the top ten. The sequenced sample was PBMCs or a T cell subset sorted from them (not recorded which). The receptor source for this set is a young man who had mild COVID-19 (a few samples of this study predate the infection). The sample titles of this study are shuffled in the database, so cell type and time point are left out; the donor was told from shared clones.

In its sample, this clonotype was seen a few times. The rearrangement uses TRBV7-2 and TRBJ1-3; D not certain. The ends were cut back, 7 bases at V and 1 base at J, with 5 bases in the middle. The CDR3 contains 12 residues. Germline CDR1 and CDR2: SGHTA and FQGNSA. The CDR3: CASTGSGNTIYF. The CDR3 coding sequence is TGTGCCAGCACAGGTTCTGGAAACACCATATATTTT.

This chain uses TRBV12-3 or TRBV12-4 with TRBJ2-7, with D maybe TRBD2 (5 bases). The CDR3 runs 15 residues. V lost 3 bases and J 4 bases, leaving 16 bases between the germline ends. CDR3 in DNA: TGTGCCAGCAGTTTTCATGCCTCGGGAAAATACGAGCAGTACTTC. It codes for CASSFHASGKYEQYF.

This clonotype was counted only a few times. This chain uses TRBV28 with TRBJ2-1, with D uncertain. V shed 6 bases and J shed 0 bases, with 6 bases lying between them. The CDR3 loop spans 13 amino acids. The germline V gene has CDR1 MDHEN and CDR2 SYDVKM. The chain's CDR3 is CASSSDSYNEQFF. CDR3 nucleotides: TGTGCCAGCAGCTCCGACTCCTACAATGAGCAGTTCTTC.

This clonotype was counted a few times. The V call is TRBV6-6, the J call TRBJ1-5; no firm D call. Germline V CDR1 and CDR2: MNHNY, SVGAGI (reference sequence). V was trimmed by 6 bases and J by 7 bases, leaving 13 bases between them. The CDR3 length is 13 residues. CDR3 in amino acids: CASRPDPGQPQHF. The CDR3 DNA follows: TGTGCCAGCAGGCCAGATCCGGGCCAGCCCCAGCATTTT.

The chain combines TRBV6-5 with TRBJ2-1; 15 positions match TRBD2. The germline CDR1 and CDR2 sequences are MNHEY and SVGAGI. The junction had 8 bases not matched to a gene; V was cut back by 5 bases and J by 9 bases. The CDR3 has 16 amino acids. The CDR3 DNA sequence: TGTGCCAGCAGTCCTGGACTAGCGGGGGGGCTGAGTGAGCAGTTCTTC. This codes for CASSPGLAGGLSEQFF.

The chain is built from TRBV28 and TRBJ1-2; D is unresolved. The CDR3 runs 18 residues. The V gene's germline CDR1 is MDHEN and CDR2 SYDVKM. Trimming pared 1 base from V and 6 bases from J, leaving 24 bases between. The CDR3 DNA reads TGTGCCAGCAGTTTATCGGGCAGACGAGGGCTACCCACCCATGGCTACACCTTC. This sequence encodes CASSLSGRRGLPTHGYTF.

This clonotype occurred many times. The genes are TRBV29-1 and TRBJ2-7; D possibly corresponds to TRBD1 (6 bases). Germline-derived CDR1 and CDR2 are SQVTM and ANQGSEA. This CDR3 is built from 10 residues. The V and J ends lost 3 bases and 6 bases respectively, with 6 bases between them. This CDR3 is CSVEDSEQYF. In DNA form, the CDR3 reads TGCAGCGTTGAGGACAGCGAGCAGTACTTC.

The chain's CDR3 is CASSSSGRHEQFF. CDR3 sequence (DNA): TGTGCCAGCAGCTCAAGCGGCAGGCATGAGCAGTTCTTC. The rearrangement links TRBV5-6 to TRBJ2-1, with D possibly TRBD2 on 5 matching bases. Deletions cut 3 bases from V and 8 bases from J, with 12 bases between. The CDR3 is 13 amino acids. From germline, CDR1 is SGHDT and CDR2 YYEEEE.

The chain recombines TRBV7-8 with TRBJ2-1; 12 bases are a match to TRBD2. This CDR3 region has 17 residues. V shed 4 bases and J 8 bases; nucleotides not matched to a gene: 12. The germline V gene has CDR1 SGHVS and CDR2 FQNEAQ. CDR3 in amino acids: CASSSPLAGGPWDEQFF. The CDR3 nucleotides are TGTGCCAGCAGCTCACCCCTAGCGGGGGGGCCCTGGGATGAGCAGTTCTTC. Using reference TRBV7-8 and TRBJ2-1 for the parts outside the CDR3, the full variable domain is GAGVSQSPRYKVAKRGQDVALRCDPISGHVSLFWYQQALGQGPEFLTYFQNEAQLDKSGLPSDRFFAERPEGSVSTLKIQRTQQEDSAVYLCASSSPLAGGPWDEQFFGPGTRLTVL.

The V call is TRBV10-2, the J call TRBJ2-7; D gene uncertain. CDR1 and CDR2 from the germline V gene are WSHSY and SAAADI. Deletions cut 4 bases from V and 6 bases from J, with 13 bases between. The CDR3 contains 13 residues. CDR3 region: CASSGQWVGEQYF. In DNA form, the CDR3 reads TGCGCCAGCAGTGGTCAGTGGGTAGGCGAGCAGTACTTC.

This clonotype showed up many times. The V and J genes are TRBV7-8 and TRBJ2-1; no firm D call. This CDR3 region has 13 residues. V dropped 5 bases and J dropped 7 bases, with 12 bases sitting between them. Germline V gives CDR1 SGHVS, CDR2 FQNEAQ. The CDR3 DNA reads TGTGCCAGCAGCCCGGCCGAAGGGAATGAGCAGTTCTTC. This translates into CASSPAEGNEQFF.

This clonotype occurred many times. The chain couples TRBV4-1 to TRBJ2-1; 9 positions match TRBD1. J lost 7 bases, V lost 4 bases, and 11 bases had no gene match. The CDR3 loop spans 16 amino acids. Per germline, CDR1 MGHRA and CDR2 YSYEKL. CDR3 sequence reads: CASSLPSRDRDNEQFF. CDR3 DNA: TGCGCCAGCAGCCTTCCGAGCCGGGACAGGGATAATGAGCAGTTCTTC.

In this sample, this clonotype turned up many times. CDR3 amino acids: CASSYGQVREQFF. The CDR3 DNA sequence: TGTGCCAGCAGTTACGGACAGGTCCGTGAGCAGTTCTTC. J is TRBJ2-1 and V is TRBV6-5, with 7 bases aligning to TRBD1. V lost 2 bases and J lost 9; bases outside the gene matches: 4. The CDR3 covers 13 residues. Germline V CDR1 and CDR2: MNHEY, SVGAGI.

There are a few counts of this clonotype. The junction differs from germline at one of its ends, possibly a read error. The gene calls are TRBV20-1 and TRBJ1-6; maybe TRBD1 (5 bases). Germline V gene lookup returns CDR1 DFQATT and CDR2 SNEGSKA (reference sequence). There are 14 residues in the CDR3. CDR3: CSARGGQTDSPLHF. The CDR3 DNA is TGCAGTGCGAGAGGAGGACAAACGGATTCACCCCTCCACTTT.

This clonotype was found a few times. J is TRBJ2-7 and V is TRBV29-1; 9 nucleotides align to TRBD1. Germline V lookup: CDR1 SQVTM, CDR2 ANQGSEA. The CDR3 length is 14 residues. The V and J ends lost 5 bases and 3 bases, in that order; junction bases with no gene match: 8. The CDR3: CSVRGDRVGYEQYF. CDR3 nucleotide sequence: TGCAGCGTTCGGGGGGACAGGGTTGGCTACGAGCAGTACTTC.

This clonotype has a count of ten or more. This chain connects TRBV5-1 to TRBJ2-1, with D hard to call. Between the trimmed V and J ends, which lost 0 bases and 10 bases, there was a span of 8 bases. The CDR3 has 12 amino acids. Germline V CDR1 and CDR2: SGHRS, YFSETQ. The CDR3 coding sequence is TGCGCCAGCAGCTTGGTTCGGGTCGAGCAGTTCTTC. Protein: CASSLVRVEQFF.

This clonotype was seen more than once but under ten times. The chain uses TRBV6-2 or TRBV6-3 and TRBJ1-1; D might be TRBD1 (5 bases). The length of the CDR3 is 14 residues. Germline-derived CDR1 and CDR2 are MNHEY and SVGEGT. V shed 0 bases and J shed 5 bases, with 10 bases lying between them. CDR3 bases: TGTGCCAGCAGTTACTCGAGGGGAGAGACTGAAGCTTTCTTT. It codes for CASSYSRGETEAFF.

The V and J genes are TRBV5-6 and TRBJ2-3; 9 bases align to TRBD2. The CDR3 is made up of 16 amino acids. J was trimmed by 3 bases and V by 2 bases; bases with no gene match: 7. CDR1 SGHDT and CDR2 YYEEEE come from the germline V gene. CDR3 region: CASSFLCGRGTDTQYF. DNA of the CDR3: TGTGCCAGCAGCTTCCTCTGCGGGAGGGGGACAGATACGCAGTATTTT.

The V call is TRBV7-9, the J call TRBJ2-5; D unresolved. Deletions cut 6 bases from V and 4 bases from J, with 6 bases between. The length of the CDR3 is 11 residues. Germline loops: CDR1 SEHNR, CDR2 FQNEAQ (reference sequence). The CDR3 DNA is TGTGCCAGCAGTTCAACAGAGACCCAGTACTTC. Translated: CASSSTETQYF.

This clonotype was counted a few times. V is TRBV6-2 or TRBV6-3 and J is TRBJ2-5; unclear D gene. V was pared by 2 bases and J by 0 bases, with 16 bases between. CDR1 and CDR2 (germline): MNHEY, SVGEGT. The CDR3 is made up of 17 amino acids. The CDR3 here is CASSYESGRRYQETQYF. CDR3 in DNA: TGTGCCAGCAGTTACGAGTCTGGGCGACGGTACCAAGAGACCCAGTACTTC.

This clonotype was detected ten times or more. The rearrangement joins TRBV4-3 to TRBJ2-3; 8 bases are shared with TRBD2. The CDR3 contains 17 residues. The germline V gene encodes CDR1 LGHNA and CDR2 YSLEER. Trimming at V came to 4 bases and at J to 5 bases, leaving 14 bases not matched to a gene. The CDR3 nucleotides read TGCGCCAGCAGCCCCCTTTCCCCAGCGGGGGTAAGAGATACGCAGTATTTT. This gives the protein CASSPLSPAGVRDTQYF.

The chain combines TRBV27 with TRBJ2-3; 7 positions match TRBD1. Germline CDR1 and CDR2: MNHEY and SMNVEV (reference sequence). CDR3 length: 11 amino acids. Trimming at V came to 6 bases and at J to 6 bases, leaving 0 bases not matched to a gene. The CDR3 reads CASRQGDTQYF. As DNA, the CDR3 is TGTGCCAGCAGACAGGGGGATACGCAGTATTTT.